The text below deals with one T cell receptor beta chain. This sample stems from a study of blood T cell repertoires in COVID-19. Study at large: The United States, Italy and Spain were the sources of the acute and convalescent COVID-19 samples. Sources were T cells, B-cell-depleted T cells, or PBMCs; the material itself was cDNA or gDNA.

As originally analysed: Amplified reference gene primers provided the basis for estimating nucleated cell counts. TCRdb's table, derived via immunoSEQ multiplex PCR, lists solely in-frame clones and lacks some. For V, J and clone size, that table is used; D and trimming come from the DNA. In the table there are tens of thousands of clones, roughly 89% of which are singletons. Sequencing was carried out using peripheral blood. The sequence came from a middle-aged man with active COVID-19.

The CDR3 is CASSVGWTAVNEQFF. The DNA of the CDR3 is TGTGCCAGCAGCGTAGGTTGGACAGCGGTCAATGAGCAGTTCTTC. This chain joins TRBV9 and TRBJ2-1, with D possibly being TRBD1 (6 bases). The CDR3 is 15 residues long. Germline values: CDR1 SGDLS, CDR2 YYNGEE. Trimming took 0 bases from V and 6 from J, leaving 13 bases between them.